This T cell receptor (beta chain) is from a study of PD-L1 blockade in urothelial cancer. Turning to the study itself: Earlier, patients had received 0 to 3 chemotherapy regimens.

Per-patient samples, pretreatment and on-treatment, numbered 1 to 8. Sequencing used immunoSEQ multiplex PCR; TCRdb keeps in-frame clones, though not all of them. There are fewer than 75,000 clones in the sample; 84% occur only once, and 4.7% lies in the top ten. The TCR comes from a man aged 65-85 years with urothelial cancer. The sample was PBMCs, taken around atezolizumab (anti-PD-L1) treatment.

The CDR3 DNA reads TGTGCCAGCAGCCTCTTAGGGACAGGGGGCCCCGAGCAGTACTTC. Protein sequence: CASSLLGTGGPEQYF. V is TRBV28 and J is TRBJ2-7, with 12 bases fitting TRBD1. CDR3 length equals 15 residues. With 6 bases clipped from V and 6 bases from J, the junction kept 9 bases outside the gene matches. Looked up from germline, CDR1 is MDHEN and CDR2 is SYDVKM.